This T cell receptor beta chain was profiled in a study of T cell responses to AZD1222 COVID-19 vaccine. Study-wide results and caveats: Clonal diversity was possibly underestimated, and white British individuals and females predominated among donors. Repertoire sampling was restricted to post-peak T cell response timepoints.

A remark on this clone: Its cognate antigen is unknown.

Method: immunoSEQ multiplex PCR; TCRdb's copy keeps in-frame clones and lacks some. Of under 150,000 clones in the sample, 85% to 95% are singletons; the top ten hold about 3.7%. This sequence originates from an adult who received the AZD1222 COVID-19 vaccine. The specimen was peripheral blood, collected 28 days after the second AZD1222 dose.

CDR3 residues: CASSSDGSNQPQHF. In nucleotides, the CDR3 is TGTGCCAGCAGCTCTGATGGTAGCAATCAGCCCCAGCATTTT. This chain joins TRBV28 and TRBJ1-5; D gene unclear. V lost 6 bases, J lost 0 bases, and 9 bases lay in between. Germline V CDR1 and CDR2: MDHEN, SYDVKM. This CDR3 has 14 residues.